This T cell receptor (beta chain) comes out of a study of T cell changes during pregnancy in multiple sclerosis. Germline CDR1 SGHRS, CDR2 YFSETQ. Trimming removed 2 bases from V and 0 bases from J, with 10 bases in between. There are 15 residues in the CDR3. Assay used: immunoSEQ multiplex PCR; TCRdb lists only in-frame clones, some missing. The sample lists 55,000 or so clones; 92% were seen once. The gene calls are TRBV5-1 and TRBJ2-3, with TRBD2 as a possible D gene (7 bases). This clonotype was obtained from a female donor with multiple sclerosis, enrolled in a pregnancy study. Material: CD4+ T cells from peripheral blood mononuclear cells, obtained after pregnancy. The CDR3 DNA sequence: TGCGCCAGCAGCTTTGGGGGGGCTAGCACAGATACGCAGTATTTT. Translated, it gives CASSFGGASTDTQYF.